Below are 15 T cell receptor beta chains sequenced from a single sample in a study of control samples from healthy donors and cancer patients. Profiled with immunoSEQ multiplex PCR; TCRdb holds only in-frame clones, not every one. The sample comprises tens of thousands of clones, 92% of which are singletons, and approximately 3.8% rests with the top ten. The sequenced material came from blood. The receptors here all came from a woman in her forties or fifties in good health.

The chain couples TRBV5-1 to TRBJ1-6; 7 bases are shared with TRBD1. The V and J ends lost 4 bases and 7 bases, in that order; junction bases with no gene match: 5. The CDR3 totals 14 residues. Per germline, CDR1 SGHRS and CDR2 YFSETQ. The CDR3 sequence is CASSHQTGNSPLHF. CDR3 coding DNA: TGCGCCAGCAGCCACCAGACAGGGAATTCACCCCTCCACTTT.

The V gene is TRBV6-5, the J gene TRBJ1-1; D unclear. CDR3 length equals 13 residues. Germline CDR1 MNHEY, CDR2 SVGAGI. V was shortened by 0 bases and J by 6 bases, with 8 bases between the two germline ends. The CDR3 here is CASSYSPNAEAFF. In DNA, the CDR3 is TGTGCCAGCAGTTACTCTCCAAACGCTGAAGCTTTCTTT.

The chain employs TRBV3-1 (or the pseudogene TRBV3-2) and TRBJ1-1, with D uncertain. This CDR3 has 14 residues. Trimming left V 1 base short and J 3 bases short, with 9 bases between. CDR1 LGHDT and CDR2 YNNKEL come from the germline V gene (reference sequence). In DNA, the CDR3 is TGTGCCAGCAGCCAAGGTGGAGGGTACACTGAAGCTTTCTTT. Its protein product is CASSQGGGYTEAFF.

This clone was picked up one time. V gene TRBV6-2 or TRBV6-3 combines with J gene TRBJ2-3; D is uncertain. Germline values: CDR1 MNHEY, CDR2 SVGEGT. V was shortened by 5 bases and J by 2 bases, with 8 bases between the two germline ends. There are 13 residues in the CDR3. DNA of the CDR3: TGTGCCAGCAGTCCAAGGGCCACAGATACGCAGTATTTT. Its translation: CASSPRATDTQYF.

The sample holds one count of this clone. The genes are TRBV5-1 and TRBJ2-7; 11 nucleotides align to TRBD1. The CDR3 runs 15 residues. The V segment lost 3 bases and the J segment 3 bases; nucleotides outside the gene matches: 5. Germline V gene data show CDR1 as SGHRS and CDR2 as YFSETQ. The CDR3, as DNA: TGCGCCAGCAGCTCCCAAGGGACAGGGGGCTACGAGCAGTACTTC. It is translated as CASSSQGTGGYEQYF.

The chain joins TRBV4-2 to TRBJ2-7; the D gene could be TRBD1 or TRBD2 (7 bases each). The CDR3 totals 15 residues. The V and J ends lost 1 base and 5 bases respectively, with 15 bases between them. In germline, CDR1 is LGHNA, CDR2 YNFKEQ. CDR3 DNA: TGTGCCAGCAGCCAAGCGACAGGGACTACGAACGAGCAGTACTTC. Its translation: CASSQATGTTNEQYF.

The chain is built from TRBV9 and TRBJ1-2; TRBD1 agrees at 7 bases. With 2 bases clipped from V and 8 bases from J, the junction kept 9 bases outside the gene matches. The CDR3 is 14 residues long. Per the germline V gene, CDR1 is SGDLS and CDR2 is YYNGEE. Here the CDR3 reads CASSVLGDRDGYTF. CDR3 coding DNA: TGTGCCAGCAGCGTCCTTGGAGACAGGGACGGCTACACCTTC.

The chain carries TRBV7-2 and TRBJ2-5; 7 nucleotides match TRBD2. Germline V CDR1 and CDR2: SGHTA, FQGNSA. Germline trimming cut 2 bases from V and 5 bases from J; bases unmatched to any gene: 5. This CDR3 region has 14 residues. In DNA, the CDR3 is TGTGCCAGCAGCTTAATCGGGGGGAGGGAGACCCAGTACTTC. Translation: CASSLIGGRETQYF.

The chain combines TRBV18 with TRBJ1-4; a possible D gene is TRBD1 (6 bases). Trimming shortened V by 6 bases and J by 5 bases, and 13 bases separated the two germline ends. The CDR3 runs to 14 residues. Germline V lookup: CDR1 KGHSH, CDR2 LQKENI. The CDR3 protein is CASSLGAANEKLFF. CDR3 bases: TGTGCCAGCTCCCTGGGGGCGGCGAATGAAAAACTGTTTTTT.

This chain uses TRBV3-1 (or the pseudogene TRBV3-2) with TRBJ2-5; the D gene is possibly TRBD2 (7 bases). The CDR3 covers 16 residues. Between the trimmed V and J ends, which lost 2 bases and 3 bases, there was a span of 16 bases. The germline CDR1 and CDR2 sequences are LGHDT and YNNKEL (reference sequence). The CDR3 coding sequence is TGTGCCAGCAGCCAAATGGGGGGGGGCCAAAAAGAGACCCAGTACTTC. Translation gives CASSQMGGGQKETQYF.

J is TRBJ2-1 and V is TRBV12-3 or TRBV12-4; unclear D gene. CDR3 length: 13 residues. V was shortened by 0 bases and J by 8 bases, with 8 bases between the two germline ends. CDR3 nucleotide sequence: TGTGCCAGCAGTTTAGCCTCCCCCCATGAGCAGTTCTTC. It translates to CASSLASPHEQFF.

This clone was counted a single time. This chain uses TRBV28 with TRBJ1-2; D remains unclear. Germline values: CDR1 MDHEN, CDR2 SYDVKM. Trimming left V 3 bases short and J 4 bases short, with 15 bases between. This CDR3 comprises 15 residues. The CDR3 nucleotides are TGTGCCAGCAGTTTGGAATCCCTCCCGGGCTATGGCTACACCTTC. Its protein product is CASSLESLPGYGYTF.

The chain combines TRBV7-2 with TRBJ2-7, with TRBD2 matching 8 bases. Per germline, CDR1 SGHTA and CDR2 FQGNSA. The CDR3 consists of 15 residues. With V trimmed by 5 bases and J by 1 base, 7 bases remained unmatched. The CDR3 region has the DNA TGTGCCAGCAGCCCCGGGGGGGAGGTGTCCTACGAGCAGTACTTC. Residues: CASSPGGEVSYEQYF. Complete variable domain (other parts from reference TRBV7-2 and TRBJ2-7): GAGVSQSPSNKVTEKGKDVELRCDPISGHTALYWYRQSLGQGLEFLIYFQGNSAPDKSGLPSDRFSAERTGGSVSTLTIQRTQQEDSAVYLCASSPGGEVSYEQYFGPGTRLTVT.

The chain uses TRBV7-9 and TRBJ2-2, with a possible D match to TRBD1 (6 bases). The CDR3 runs 15 residues. The V end was cut by 2 bases, the J end by 4 bases, with 11 bases between. Germline CDR1 reads SEHNR; CDR2 reads FQNEAQ (reference sequence). CDR3 amino acids: CASSLQQGVTGELFF. CDR3 coding DNA: TGTGCCAGCAGCTTACAACAGGGAGTCACCGGGGAGCTGTTTTTT.

The chain links TRBV24-1 to TRBJ2-2, with a weak D call TRBD2 (6 bases). The V end was cut by 4 bases, the J end by 4 bases, with 15 bases between. The CDR3 has 16 residues. The V gene's germline CDR1 is KGHDR and CDR2 SFDVKD. The CDR3: CATSDRSGLITGELFF. The CDR3 DNA reads as TGTGCCACCAGTGACCGTTCGGGACTCATCACCGGGGAGCTGTTTTTT.